The sequence of this T cell receptor beta chain was determined in a study of blood T cell repertoires in COVID-19. Authors' analysis steps: Researchers report that nucleated cell counts were estimated from reference gene primer amplification. Clones were read by immunoSEQ multiplex PCR, and TCRdb kept only the in-frame ones, dropping some. V and J calls and clone size follow that table, whereas D and trimming were derived from the DNA. The table has about 280,000 clones, approximately 78% seen once. Which cohort a participant joined came from the clinical history participants gave. The clonotype was recovered from a man aged 35-49 years who had been exposed to COVID-19. Sequencing was done on a sample of PBMCs or T cells enriched from blood (not recorded which).

CDR3 in DNA: TGTGCCAGCAGCTTGTGGGGACAGGGTGGGTACGAGCAGTACTTC. This gives the protein CASSLWGQGGYEQYF. The J gene is TRBJ2-7, the V gene TRBV5-5; 9 bases map to TRBD1. Germline CDR1 SGHKS, CDR2 YYEKEE (reference sequence). This CDR3 is built from 15 residues. V was clipped by 1 base and J by 4 bases; unmatched bases: 6. The complete variable domain, with remaining parts taken from reference TRBV5-5 and TRBJ2-7, reads DAGVTQSPTHLIKTRGQQVTLRCSPISGHKSVSWYQQVLGQGPQFIFQYYEKEERGRGNFPDRFSARQFPNYSSELNVNALLLGDSALYLCASSLWGQGGYEQYFGPGTRLTVT.